The 14 T cell receptor beta chains below all came from one sample that was sequenced in a study of T-cell reconstitution after alpha-beta-depleted transplantation in children. Preparing the TCRbeta library involved the use of unique molecular identifiers. TCRdb reprocessed the PCR reads via MiXCR and lists one record per CDR3 protein. Here the sample spans fewer than 700,000 distinct CDR3 sequences, roughly 13% being singletons. The source was PBMCs, mostly from graft donor cells, collected 360 days after TCRalphabeta/CD19-depleted stem cell transplant. The receptor source for this set is a male patient between 5 and 17 years old who had a stem cell transplant for acute myeloid leukemia, so the T cells may come from the graft donor.

The chain combines TRBV12-3 or TRBV12-4 with TRBJ2-1; 9 positions match TRBD2. This CDR3 has 15 residues. Unmatched junction bases numbered 6, after V lost 0 bases and J lost 9 bases. The CDR3 DNA sequence: TGTGCCAGCAGTTTAGCGACTAGCGGAGGGGCTGAGCAGTTCTTC. It codes for CASSLATSGGAEQFF.

In this sample, this clonotype turned up a few times. This chain joins TRBV12-3 or TRBV12-4 and TRBJ2-5; TRBD2 agrees at 8 bases. The CDR3 is 14 residues long. V trimming: 2 bases; J trimming: 6 bases; junction bases outside the gene matches: 5. The CDR3 sequence: CASSLISGGKTQYF. The CDR3 nucleotides are TGTGCCAGCAGTTTAATCAGCGGGGGCAAGACCCAGTACTTC.

In this sample, this clonotype turned up a few times. This chain connects TRBV25-1 to TRBJ2-1; D is unresolved. This CDR3 region has 17 residues. Germline V gene sequence: CDR1 MGHDK, CDR2 SYGVNS. Trimming shortened V by 0 bases and J by 3 bases, and 15 bases separated the two germline ends. CDR3 DNA sequence: TGTGCCAGCAGTGAATATAAAGGAGTGGTACTCTACAATGAGCAGTTCTTC. Encoded protein: CASSEYKGVVLYNEQFF.

This chain connects TRBV28 to TRBJ2-1; 9 bases match TRBD1. The germline CDR1 and CDR2 sequences are MDHEN and SYDVKM. The V gene end was trimmed by 3 bases and the J gene end by 4 bases; junction bases not matched to a gene: 7. The CDR3 extends over 16 amino acids. CDR3 DNA: TGTGCCAGCAGTTTGACCGGGGGACAGGGTTACAATGAGCAGTTCTTC. Its translation is CASSLTGGQGYNEQFF.

As concerns this clonotype: Relative to the germline gene, one junction end is altered; a read error may explain this. The chain recombines TRBV15 with TRBJ2-1; maybe TRBD2 (5 bases). CDR1 is LNHNV, CDR2 YYDKDF, per germline (reference sequence). This CDR3 contains 13 residues. In nucleotides, the CDR3 is TGTGCCACCACCAGACTAATCCCCGGGGAGCAGTTCTTC. Protein sequence: CATTRLIPGEQFF.

This clonotype was seen a few times. The chain links TRBV5-6 to TRBJ2-7; TRBD2 matches 12 bases. The CDR3 covers 19 residues. With V trimmed by 0 bases and J by 4 bases, 14 bases remained unmatched. The V gene's germline CDR1 is SGHDT and CDR2 YYEEEE. CDR3 region: CASSLDPLAGGPQGYEQYF. The CDR3 DNA reads TGTGCCAGCAGCTTGGACCCACTAGCGGGAGGACCTCAAGGTTACGAGCAGTACTTC. The full variable domain, in which reference TRBV5-6 and TRBJ2-7 provide the parts outside the CDR3, is DAGVTQSPTHLIKTRGQQVTLRCSPKSGHDTVSWYQQALGQGPQFIFQYYEEEERQRGNFPDRFSGHQFPNYSSELNVNALLLGDSALYLCASSLDPLAGGPQGYEQYFGPGTRLTVT.

The V call is TRBV21-1, the J call TRBJ2-5; the table's TRBD1 call for D was not verified on the DNA. TRBV21-1 is annotated as a pseudogene. CDR3 size: 17 residues. The CDR3 region has the DNA TGTGCCAGCAGCAAAGTGATTGGACAGGCCACCCAAGAGACCCAGTACTTC. It translates to CASSKVIGQATQETQYF.

This clonotype has at least ten counts. The rearrangement uses TRBV10-3 and TRBJ2-5; tentative D call: TRBD2 (5 bases). The V end was cut by 0 bases, the J end by 4 bases, with 9 bases between. The CDR3 covers 14 residues. Germline values: CDR1 ENHRY, CDR2 SYGVKD. CDR3 sequence: CAISESRVGETQYF. Written as DNA, the CDR3 is TGTGCCATCAGTGAGTCGAGGGTAGGAGAGACCCAGTACTTC.

The table lists this clonotype with many counts. This chain connects TRBV4-3 to TRBJ2-3; 11 bases are shared with TRBD2. The ends lost 1 base at V and 3 bases at J; junction bases unmatched: 6. In germline, CDR1 is LGHNA, CDR2 YSLEER. The CDR3 is 17 amino acids. The CDR3 is CASSQAYPSGRTDTQYF. The CDR3 nucleotides are TGCGCCAGCAGCCAAGCTTATCCTAGCGGGAGGACAGATACGCAGTATTTT.

The chain carries TRBV20-1 and TRBJ2-7, with D unclear. The CDR3 consists of 14 residues. Germline V gene data show CDR1 as DFQATT and CDR2 as SNEGSKA (reference sequence). Between the trimmed V and J ends, which lost 5 bases and 0 bases, there was a span of 14 bases. In nucleotides, the CDR3 is TGCAGTGCTCGGACCCTCCGTACCTCCTACGAGCAGTACTTC. This codes for CSARTLRTSYEQYF.

This rearrangement joins TRBV7-6 to TRBJ2-5, with 9 bases that match TRBD1. Germline V gene data show CDR1 as SGHVS and CDR2 as FNYEAQ. V lost 6 bases and J lost 3; bases outside the gene matches: 5. The CDR3 has 14 residues. The chain's CDR3 is CASSAGTGKETQYF. CDR3 DNA: TGTGCCAGCAGTGCCGGGACAGGGAAAGAGACCCAGTACTTC.

This clonotype was seen more than once but under ten times. The CDR3 region is CASTLGQGSYEQYF. CDR3 in DNA: TGTGCCAGCACCCTGGGACAGGGCTCCTACGAGCAGTACTTC. This chain uses TRBV27 with TRBJ2-7, with 9 bases aligning to TRBD1. The germline CDR1 and CDR2 sequences are MNHEY and SMNVEV (reference sequence). J was trimmed by 0 bases and V by 7 bases; bases with no gene match: 4. The CDR3 runs to 14 residues.

This clonotype was counted only a few times. The chain employs TRBV4-2 and TRBJ2-7; TRBD2 might be the D (6 bases). CDR3 length equals 14 residues. Trimming cost V 6 bases and J 0 bases, with 12 bases left between them. Germline CDR1 is LGHNA and CDR2 is YNFKEQ. The CDR3 DNA reads as TGTGCCAGCAGGCACACTAGCAGCTCCTACGAGCAGTACTTC. Its protein product is CASRHTSSSYEQYF.

This clonotype was counted between two and nine times. The genes are TRBV11-2 and TRBJ2-1; weak D call: TRBD1 (6 bases). This CDR3 spans 13 amino acids. The V end lost 9 bases, the J end lost 6 bases, and 15 bases lay between the germline ends. Per the germline V gene, CDR1 is SGHAT and CDR2 is FQNNGV. The CDR3 DNA reads TGTGCCAGTGGACAGTGGTCCCCCAATGAGCAGTTCTTC. This encodes CASGQWSPNEQFF.